The present TCR beta chain was sequenced within a study of radiation and T cells in renal cell carcinoma. Study information: Nephrectomy followed 15 Gy stereotactic body radiation by 4 weeks.

As concerns this clone: What it binds is not known.

The CDR3 is 15 residues long. V trimming: 9 bases; J trimming: 9 bases; junction bases outside the gene matches: 12. Germline V lookup: CDR1 SGHTA, CDR2 FQGNSA. Sequenced by immunoSEQ multiplex PCR; TCRdb stores in-frame clones only, minus some. Here the sample spans some 80,000 clones, about 86% being singletons. Time point in this sample: blood 2 weeks post-SBRT. Treatment indicated: 15 Gy SBRT to primary tumor, nephrectomy 4 weeks later. The patient's renal cell carcinoma had clear cell pathology. The study, taken as a whole, reports: In blood, top tumor clones expanded by 2 weeks, shrinking by 4. Baseline intratumoral clonotype presence is unknown without pretreatment biopsies.

The TCR originated in a woman aged 45-60 years with renal cell carcinoma. The chain joins TRBV7-2 to TRBJ2-1; 12 bases match TRBD1. This specimen was blood, taken from a patient whose treatment included radiotherapy and nephrectomy. CDR3 nucleotides: TGTGCCAGTACACCGGGACAGGGGGCGCGAGGTGAGCAGTTCTTC. Encoded protein: CASTPGQGARGEQFF.